These 30 T cell receptor beta chains were sequenced from one sample in a study of blood T cell repertoires in COVID-19. Produced via immunoSEQ multiplex PCR; TCRdb's table is partial and in-frame only. Here the sample spans about 250,000 clones, 88% being singletons. Sequenced: PBMCs or T cells enriched from blood (not recorded which). The receptors originated from a middle-aged woman who had been exposed to COVID-19.

V and J are TRBV7-2 and TRBJ2-1; 10 positions match TRBD2. CDR3 length equals 17 residues. Germline V lookup: CDR1 SGHTA, CDR2 FQGNSA. The ends lost 1 base at V and 10 bases at J; junction bases unmatched: 13. CDR3 protein: CASSLEAGGPREREQFF. In DNA form, the CDR3 reads TGTGCCAGCAGCTTAGAAGCGGGAGGGCCCCGCGAACGGGAGCAGTTCTTC.

The V gene is TRBV10-2, the J gene TRBJ2-3; D possibly corresponds to TRBD1 (5 bases). This CDR3 comprises 14 residues. Germline-derived CDR1 and CDR2 are WSHSY and SAAADI. Trimming shortened V by 7 bases and J by 0 bases, and 11 bases separated the two germline ends. CDR3 bases: TGCGCCAGCAATGTTGGACATAGCACAGATACGCAGTATTTT. It codes for CASNVGHSTDTQYF.

The rearrangement joins TRBV9 to TRBJ2-2; weak D call: TRBD1 (5 bases). Germline lookup yields CDR1 SGDLS and CDR2 YYNGEE. This CDR3 comprises 13 residues. Trimming stripped 4 bases from V and 7 bases from J, with 11 bases between. CDR3 sequence (DNA): TGTGCCAGCAGCCCACAGGTTGACGGGGAGCTGTTTTTT. It yields the protein CASSPQVDGELFF.

The CDR3 DNA sequence: TGTGCCAGCAGCACGTACAGGGGGAACTATGGCTACACCTTC. Its translation: CASSTYRGNYGYTF. The V gene is TRBV3-1 (or the pseudogene TRBV3-2), the J gene TRBJ1-2; 8 nucleotides agree with TRBD1. The germline V gene encodes CDR1 LGHDT and CDR2 YNNKEL (reference sequence). CDR3 length equals 14 residues. Trimming at V came to 5 bases and at J to 2 bases, leaving 4 bases not matched to a gene.

The chain combines TRBV5-4 with TRBJ2-2; no reliable D call. The V gene lost 0 bases and the J gene lost 1 base, with 7 bases spanning the gap. Per germline, CDR1 SGHNT and CDR2 YYREEE (reference sequence). The CDR3 totals 15 residues. The CDR3 sequence is CASSLDGGNTGELFF. DNA for the CDR3: TGTGCCAGCAGCTTGGATGGCGGGAACACCGGGGAGCTGTTTTTT.

The V gene is TRBV5-5, the J gene TRBJ2-7; unclear D gene. The CDR3 covers 15 residues. Trimming shortened V by 7 bases and J by 2 bases, and 19 bases separated the two germline ends. Germline loops: CDR1 SGHKS, CDR2 YYEKEE (reference sequence). CDR3 in DNA: TGTGCCAGCCAACTGTACGAGTCAAATCCCTACGAGCAGTACTTC. Its protein product is CASQLYESNPYEQYF. Looking up the rest from reference TRBV5-5 and TRBJ2-7 gives the full variable domain: DAGVTQSPTHLIKTRGQQVTLRCSPISGHKSVSWYQQVLGQGPQFIFQYYEKEERGRGNFPDRFSARQFPNYSSELNVNALLLGDSALYLCASQLYESNPYEQYFGPGTRLTVT.

In its sample, this clone was seen once. V usage is TRBV6-4 and J usage is TRBJ1-2, with a weak D call TRBD1 (5 bases). The CDR3 extends over 16 amino acids. CDR1 and CDR2 (germline): MRHNA, SNTAGT. Trimming removed 0 bases from V and 4 bases from J, with 15 bases in between. CDR3 sequence reads: CASSDSSRGYGYGYTF. The CDR3 nucleotides read TGTGCCAGCAGTGACTCGAGTCGGGGGTACGGCTATGGCTACACCTTC.

About this clone: The junction departs from the called germline gene at one end, perhaps through a read error. The rearrangement uses TRBV2 and TRBJ2-5; D not certain. CDR1 is SNHLY, CDR2 FYNNEI, per germline. The CDR3 is 11 residues long. The CDR3 region is CASSEESTQYF. Written as DNA, the CDR3 is TGTGCCAGCAGCGAAGAGAGTACCCAGTACTTC.

CDR3 sequence: CASSFGTGIREKLFF. CDR3 nucleotides: TGTGCCAGCAGTTTTGGGACAGGGATTCGAGAAAAACTGTTTTTT. This chain uses TRBV28 with TRBJ1-4; 9 bases agree with TRBD1. CDR1 is MDHEN, CDR2 SYDVKM, per germline. The junction had 7 bases not matched to a gene; V was cut back by 3 bases and J by 8 bases. The CDR3 spans 15 residues.

The chain couples TRBV7-9 to TRBJ2-3; weak D call: TRBD1 (5 bases). CDR3 length equals 15 residues. Germline CDR1 is SEHNR and CDR2 is FQNEAQ (reference sequence). Deletions cut 1 base from V and 0 bases from J, with 8 bases between. The DNA of the CDR3 is TGTGCCAGCAGCTTAGGACAGCTTAGCACAGATACGCAGTATTTT. Its protein product is CASSLGQLSTDTQYF.

The rearrangement uses TRBV19 and TRBJ1-1; D call uncertain. Trimming removed 4 bases from V and 9 bases from J, with 15 bases in between. Germline lookup yields CDR1 LNHDA and CDR2 SQIVND (reference sequence). There are 13 residues in the CDR3. The CDR3 sequence: CASSTSSGIQAFF. The DNA of the CDR3 is TGTGCCAGTAGTACCTCGTCGGGGATCCAAGCTTTCTTT. The full variable domain, in which reference TRBV19 and TRBJ1-1 provide the parts outside the CDR3, is DGGITQSPKYLFRKEGQNVTLSCEQNLNHDAMYWYRQDPGQGLRLIYYSQIVNDFQKGDIAEGYSVSREKKESFPLTVTSAQKNPTAFYLCASSTSSGIQAFFGQGTRLTVV.

V gene TRBV2 combines with J gene TRBJ1-4; D may be TRBD1 (5 bases). Germline V lookup: CDR1 SNHLY, CDR2 FYNNEI. The CDR3 has 15 amino acids. Trimming took off 6 bases at V and 0 bases at J, with 11 bases between the two ends. Here the CDR3 reads CASRDTGATNEKLFF. The CDR3 DNA reads as TGTGCCAGCAGGGATACAGGAGCAACTAATGAAAAACTGTTTTTT.

CDR3 sequence reads: CASSHGQGADGELFF. Here the CDR3 DNA reads TGTGCCAGCAGCCACGGACAGGGGGCTGACGGGGAGCTGTTTTTT. The rearrangement links TRBV11-3 to TRBJ2-2; 11 nucleotides agree with TRBD1. The junction had 6 bases not matched to a gene; V was cut back by 5 bases and J by 7 bases. The CDR3 is made up of 15 amino acids. Germline CDR1 reads SGHNT; CDR2 reads YENEEA.

The rearrangement links TRBV7-3 to TRBJ2-3; the match to TRBD2 covers 9 bases. After removal of 2 bases from V and 3 bases from J, the junction contained 9 bases not matched to a gene. There are 17 residues in the CDR3. Germline loops: CDR1 SGHTA, CDR2 FQGTGA. The CDR3 spells CASSLGGGAWRTDTQYF. The CDR3 nucleotides are TGTGCCAGCAGCTTAGGCGGGGGGGCCTGGAGAACAGATACGCAGTATTTT.

This clone was counted a few times. The chain couples TRBV28 to TRBJ2-7; 10 bases line up with TRBD1. This CDR3 is built from 15 residues. CDR1 and CDR2 from the germline V gene are MDHEN and SYDVKM. Germline trimming cut 5 bases from V and 4 bases from J; bases unmatched to any gene: 8. The CDR3 loop is CASSGLGTGEYEQYF. The CDR3 DNA follows: TGTGCCAGCAGTGGGCTCGGGACAGGGGAATACGAGCAGTACTTC.

This clone was observed once. The chain carries TRBV19 and TRBJ1-5; 10 bases align to TRBD1. J was trimmed by 6 bases and V by 6 bases; bases with no gene match: 11. In germline, CDR1 is LNHDA, CDR2 SQIVND (reference sequence). The length of the CDR3 is 16 residues. CDR3 amino acids: CASSYNGQGGTQPQHF. CDR3 nucleotide sequence: TGTGCCAGTAGCTACAACGGACAGGGGGGAACTCAGCCCCAGCATTTT. Supplemented by reference TRBV19 and TRBJ1-5, the full variable domain reads DGGITQSPKYLFRKEGQNVTLSCEQNLNHDAMYWYRQDPGQGLRLIYYSQIVNDFQKGDIAEGYSVSREKKESFPLTVTSAQKNPTAFYLCASSYNGQGGTQPQHFGDGTRLSIL.

This clone turned up a few times. The V gene is TRBV7-2, the J gene TRBJ1-6; possible D gene TRBD1, 6 bases. CDR1 is SGHTA, CDR2 FQGNSA, per germline. There are 16 residues in the CDR3. Trimming took off 7 bases at V and 0 bases at J, with 13 bases between the two ends. The CDR3 nucleotides are TGTGCCAGCAACCCGGACAGAAGCTCCTATAATTCACCCCTCCACTTT. The encoded protein is CASNPDRSSYNSPLHF.

The chain carries TRBV5-1 and TRBJ1-4; 7 nucleotides align to TRBD1. Germline trimming cut 4 bases from V and 3 bases from J; bases unmatched to any gene: 12. The germline V gene has CDR1 SGHRS and CDR2 YFSETQ. CDR3 length equals 17 residues. DNA for the CDR3: TGCGCCAGCAGCGAGAGACAGGGAAGGTTAGCTAATGAAAAACTGTTTTTT. Its protein product is CASSERQGRLANEKLFF.

This clone occurred once. V is TRBV20-1 and J is TRBJ2-3; possibly TRBD1 for D (6 bases). V dropped 3 bases and J dropped 3 bases, with 16 bases sitting between them. There are 15 residues in the CDR3. Looked up from germline, CDR1 is DFQATT and CDR2 is SNEGSKA (reference sequence). DNA of the CDR3: TGCAGTGCTAGTTTACAGGGTGGCCAGACAGATACGCAGTATTTT. This codes for CSASLQGGQTDTQYF.

The chain couples TRBV15 to TRBJ1-5, with D perhaps matching TRBD1 (6 bases). Trimming took off 0 bases at V and 6 bases at J, with 12 bases between the two ends. Per the germline V gene, CDR1 is LNHNV and CDR2 is YYDKDF (reference sequence). CDR3 length: 15 residues. The CDR3 region is CATSRDRRGGQPQHF. Written as DNA, the CDR3 is TGTGCCACCAGCAGAGATCGCAGGGGCGGTCAGCCCCAGCATTTT.

V usage is TRBV7-2 and J usage is TRBJ1-2; 7 nucleotides align to TRBD1. V trimming: 1 base; J trimming: 8 bases; junction bases outside the gene matches: 7. Germline V gene sequence: CDR1 SGHTA, CDR2 FQGNSA. The CDR3 is made up of 14 amino acids. The CDR3 bases are TGTGCCAGCAGCTTAGAGGGGGCAGGGAAGGGCTACACCTTC. Its protein is CASSLEGAGKGYTF.

The rearrangement uses TRBV6-7 and TRBJ2-7; D is possibly TRBD1 (5 bases). Being an ORF, TRBV6-7 has a function that is uncertain. Between the trimmed V and J ends, which lost 5 bases and 5 bases, there was a span of 13 bases. The CDR3 contains 13 residues. CDR3 DNA sequence: TGTGCCAGCAGTCCTCAGGGTTTACACGAGCAGTACGTC. Protein product: CASSPQGLHEQYV.

This clone has only a few counts. The genes are TRBV3-1 (or the pseudogene TRBV3-2) and TRBJ1-2; 9 bases agree with TRBD1. CDR3 length: 14 residues. V shed 8 bases, J shed 6 bases, and the junction held 10 bases outside the gene matches. Germline V lookup: CDR1 LGHDT, CDR2 YNNKEL (reference sequence). CDR3 in amino acids: CASRDTGGANGYTF. The CDR3 DNA follows: TGTGCCAGCCGAGATACAGGGGGCGCTAATGGCTACACCTTC.

V usage is TRBV7-3 and J usage is TRBJ1-1; D unclear. Trimming took off 0 bases at V and 1 base at J, with 3 bases between the two ends. The CDR3 has 13 amino acids. Germline CDR1 is SGHTA and CDR2 is FQGTGA. The DNA for the CDR3 is TGTGCCAGCAGCTTAACCTGGAACACTGAAGCTTTCTTT. Residues: CASSLTWNTEAFF.

V usage is TRBV4-3 and J usage is TRBJ1-2; tentative D call: TRBD1 (6 bases). The CDR3 length is 16 residues. The V gene's germline CDR1 is LGHNA and CDR2 YSLEER. Trimming removed 3 bases at V and 4 bases at J, with 18 bases between. CDR3 sequence (DNA): TGCGCCAGCAGCCAGTCAAGGACAGTCCTATTCTATGGCTACACCTTC. Amino acids: CASSQSRTVLFYGYTF.

This clone has only a few counts. V and J are TRBV7-9 and TRBJ1-1; 8 bases agree with TRBD1. Germline V gene sequence: CDR1 SEHNR, CDR2 FQNEAQ (reference sequence). The CDR3 extends over 14 amino acids. The V and J ends lost 7 bases and 4 bases, in that order; junction bases with no gene match: 8. CDR3 region: CASTPTGEGTEAFF. In DNA, the CDR3 is TGTGCCAGCACCCCGACAGGGGAAGGCACTGAAGCTTTCTTT.

CDR3 sequence: CASRRNPFPGQGDNEQFF. Written as DNA, the CDR3 is TGTGCCAGCAGGCGAAATCCATTTCCGGGACAGGGGGACAATGAGCAGTTCTTC. V and J are TRBV5-5 and TRBJ2-1; 11 bases match TRBD1. The CDR3 spans 18 residues. The V gene's germline CDR1 is SGHKS and CDR2 YYEKEE (reference sequence). V shed 5 bases and J 5 bases; nucleotides not matched to a gene: 15.

The chain recombines TRBV19 with TRBJ1-2; D ambiguous. CDR1 and CDR2 (germline): LNHDA, SQIVND (reference sequence). Trimming left V 2 bases short and J 5 bases short, with 9 bases between. The CDR3 extends over 13 amino acids. CDR3 DNA sequence: TGTGCCAGTAGTATACGGAGGGAGTATGGCTACACCTTC. This codes for CASSIRREYGYTF.

The chain is built from TRBV6-5 and TRBJ1-4; D unresolved. V lost 6 bases and J 4 bases, leaving 15 bases between the germline ends. CDR3 length: 15 residues. The germline CDR1 and CDR2 sequences are MNHEY and SVGAGI. CDR3 coding DNA: TGTGCCAGCAGACCCTCCGGAGGTAATAATGAAAAACTGTTTTTT. This translates into CASRPSGGNNEKLFF.

V and J are TRBV4-2 and TRBJ2-2; D is unresolved. Germline V gene lookup returns CDR1 LGHNA and CDR2 YNFKEQ. This CDR3 comprises 13 residues. V was shortened by 0 bases and J by 5 bases, with 4 bases between the two germline ends. This CDR3 reads CASSQEYTGELFF. The CDR3 DNA reads as TGTGCCAGCAGCCAAGAGTATACCGGGGAGCTGTTTTTT.